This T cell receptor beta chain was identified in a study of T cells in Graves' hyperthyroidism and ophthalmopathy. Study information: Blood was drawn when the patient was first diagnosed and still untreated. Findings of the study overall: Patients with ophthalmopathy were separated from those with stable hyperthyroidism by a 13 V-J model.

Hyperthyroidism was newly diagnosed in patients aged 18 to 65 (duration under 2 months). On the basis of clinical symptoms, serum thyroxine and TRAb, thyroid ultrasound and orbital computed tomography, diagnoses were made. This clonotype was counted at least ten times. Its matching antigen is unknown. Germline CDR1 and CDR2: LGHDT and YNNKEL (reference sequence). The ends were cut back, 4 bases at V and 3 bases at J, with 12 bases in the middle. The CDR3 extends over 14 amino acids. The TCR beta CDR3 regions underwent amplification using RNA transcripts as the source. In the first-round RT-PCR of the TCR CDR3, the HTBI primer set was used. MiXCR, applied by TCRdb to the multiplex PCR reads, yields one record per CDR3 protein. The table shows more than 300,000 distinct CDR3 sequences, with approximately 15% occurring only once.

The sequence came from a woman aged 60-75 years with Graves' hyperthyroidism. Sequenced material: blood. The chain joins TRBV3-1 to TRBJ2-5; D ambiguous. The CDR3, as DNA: TGTGCCAGCAGCCGACCCCGGACGGAAGAGACCCAGTACTTC. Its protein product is CASSRPRTEETQYF.